This T cell receptor beta chain came from a study of patients and donors after allogeneic stem cell transplantation. TCRdb fed the RT-PCR reads into MiXCR, producing one record per CDR3 protein. The sample includes 200,000 to 250,000 distinct CDR3 sequences, 11% to 15% seen only once; the top ten take about 9.9%. After removal of 2 bases from V and 3 bases from J, the junction contained 3 bases not matched to a gene. Germline CDR1 is SGHRS and CDR2 is YFSETQ. CDR3 length: 14 residues. At least ten counts were recorded for this clonotype. This sequence was found in a human donor who was either an allogeneic HSCT recipient or a stem cell or donor lymphocyte infusion donor (not recorded which). It is not recorded whose cells these are; they may come from a transplant donor. Sequenced input: blood, either unsorted or a sorted T cell fraction (not recorded which). The chain combines TRBV5-1 with TRBJ2-5, with TRBD2 matching over 8 bases. CDR3 sequence reads: CASSFTSGKETQYF. Written as DNA, the CDR3 is TGCGCCAGCAGCTTTACTAGCGGAAAAGAGACCCAGTACTTC.